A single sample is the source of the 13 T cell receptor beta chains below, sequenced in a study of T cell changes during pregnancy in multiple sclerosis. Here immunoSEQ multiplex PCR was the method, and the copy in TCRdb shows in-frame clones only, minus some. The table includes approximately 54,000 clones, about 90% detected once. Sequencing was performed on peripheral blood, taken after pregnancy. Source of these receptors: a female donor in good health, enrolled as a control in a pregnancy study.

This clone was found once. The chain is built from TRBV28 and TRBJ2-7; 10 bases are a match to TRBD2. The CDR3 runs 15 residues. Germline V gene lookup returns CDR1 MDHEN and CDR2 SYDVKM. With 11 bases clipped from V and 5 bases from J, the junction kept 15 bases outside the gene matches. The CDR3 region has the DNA TGTGCCTGTCTCGCTAGCGGGAGCCTGGGCCACGAGCAGTACTTC. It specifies CACLASGSLGHEQYF.

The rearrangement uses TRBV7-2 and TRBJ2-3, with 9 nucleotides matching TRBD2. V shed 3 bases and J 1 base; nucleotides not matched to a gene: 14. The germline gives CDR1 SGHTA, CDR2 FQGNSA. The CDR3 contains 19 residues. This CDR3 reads CASSFQSRPLAGGTDTQYF. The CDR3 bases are TGTGCCAGCAGCTTCCAAAGCCGCCCCTTAGCGGGAGGCACAGATACGCAGTATTTT.

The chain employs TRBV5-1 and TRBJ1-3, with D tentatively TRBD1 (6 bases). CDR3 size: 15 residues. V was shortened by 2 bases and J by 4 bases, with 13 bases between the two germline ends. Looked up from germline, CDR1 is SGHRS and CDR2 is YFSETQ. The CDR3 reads CASSLGQLTGNTIYF. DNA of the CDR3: TGCGCCAGCAGCTTAGGACAGCTTACGGGAAACACCATATATTTT.

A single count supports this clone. CDR3 sequence reads: CASRARVYVNNEQFF. The CDR3 bases are TGTGCCAGCAGGGCCCGGGTTTACGTTAACAATGAGCAGTTCTTC. The genes are TRBV2 and TRBJ2-1; D ambiguous. This CDR3 is 15 amino acids long. V was cut by 6 bases and J by 5 bases, with 17 bases left in between. Germline-derived CDR1 and CDR2 are SNHLY and FYNNEI.

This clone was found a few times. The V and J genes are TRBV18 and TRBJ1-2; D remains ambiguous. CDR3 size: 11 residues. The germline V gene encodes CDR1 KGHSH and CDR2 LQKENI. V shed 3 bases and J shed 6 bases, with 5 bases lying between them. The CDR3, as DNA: TGTGCCAGCTCACCCCGGGATGGCTACACCTTC. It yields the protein CASSPRDGYTF.

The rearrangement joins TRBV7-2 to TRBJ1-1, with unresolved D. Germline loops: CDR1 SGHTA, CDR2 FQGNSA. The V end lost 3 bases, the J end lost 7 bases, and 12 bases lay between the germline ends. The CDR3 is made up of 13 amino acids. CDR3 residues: CASSFSSASEAFF. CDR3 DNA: TGTGCCAGCAGCTTTAGCTCCGCTAGTGAAGCTTTCTTT.

The CDR3 reads CASSYSGRGTDTQYF. The DNA for the CDR3 is TGTGCCAGCAGTTACTCAGGGAGGGGAACAGATACGCAGTATTTT. The rearrangement joins TRBV6-5 to TRBJ2-3; 7 nucleotides match TRBD2. After removal of 0 bases from V and 3 bases from J, the junction contained 3 bases not matched to a gene. Germline CDR1 MNHEY, CDR2 SVGAGI. The CDR3 runs to 15 residues.

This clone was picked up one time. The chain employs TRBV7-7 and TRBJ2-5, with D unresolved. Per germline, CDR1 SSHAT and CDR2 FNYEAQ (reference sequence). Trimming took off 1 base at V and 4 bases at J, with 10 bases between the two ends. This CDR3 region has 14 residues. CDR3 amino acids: CASSLGSGRETQYF. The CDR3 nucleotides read TGTGCCAGCAGCTTAGGAAGTGGGCGAGAGACCCAGTACTTC.

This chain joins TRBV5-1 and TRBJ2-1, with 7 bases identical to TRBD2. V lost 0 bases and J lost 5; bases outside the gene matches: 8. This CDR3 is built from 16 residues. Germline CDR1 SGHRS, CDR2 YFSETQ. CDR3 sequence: CASSLVVAGANNEQFF. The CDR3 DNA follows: TGCGCCAGCAGCTTGGTTGTTGCGGGAGCCAACAATGAGCAGTTCTTC.

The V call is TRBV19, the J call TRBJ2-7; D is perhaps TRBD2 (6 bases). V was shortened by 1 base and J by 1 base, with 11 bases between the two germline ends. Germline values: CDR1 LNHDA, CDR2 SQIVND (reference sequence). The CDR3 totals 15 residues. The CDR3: CASSIGAGRSYEQYF. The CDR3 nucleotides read TGTGCCAGTAGTATAGGGGCAGGGAGGTCCTACGAGCAGTACTTC.

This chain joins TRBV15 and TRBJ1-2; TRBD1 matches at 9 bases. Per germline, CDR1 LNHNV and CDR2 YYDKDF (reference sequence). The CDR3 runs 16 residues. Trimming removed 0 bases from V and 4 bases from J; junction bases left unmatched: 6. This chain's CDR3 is CATSREGTGYSYGYTF. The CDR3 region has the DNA TGTGCCACCAGCAGAGAGGGGACAGGGTACAGCTATGGCTACACCTTC.

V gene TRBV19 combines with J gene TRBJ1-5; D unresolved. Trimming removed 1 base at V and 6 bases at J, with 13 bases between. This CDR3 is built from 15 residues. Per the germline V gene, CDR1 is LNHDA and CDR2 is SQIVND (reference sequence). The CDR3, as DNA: TGTGCCAGTAGTATAGGAGTTTTTGGGAGTCAGCCCCAGCATTTT. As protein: CASSIGVFGSQPQHF.

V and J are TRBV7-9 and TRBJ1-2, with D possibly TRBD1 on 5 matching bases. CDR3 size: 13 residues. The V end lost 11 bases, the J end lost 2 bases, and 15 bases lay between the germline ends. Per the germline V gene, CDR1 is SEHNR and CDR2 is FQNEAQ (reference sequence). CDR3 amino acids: CASTREGNYGYTF. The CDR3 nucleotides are TGTGCCTCTACACGGGAGGGGAACTATGGCTACACCTTC.